This TCR beta chain was sequenced for a study of PD-L1 blockade in urothelial cancer. At the level of the study: The analyses of blood took place 3 weeks (second dose) and 6 weeks after treatment start. Study outcomes and limitations: Blood clones associated with the tumor expanded more at 3 weeks in durable-benefit patients.

Germline CDR1 is MNHNS and CDR2 is SASEGT. Trimming took 0 bases from V and 5 from J, leaving 13 bases between them. The CDR3 is 15 residues long. Each patient's cancer was a locally advanced or metastatic urothelial carcinoma. The templates were synthetic TCR analogs, and they were spiked into each PCR. Sequenced by immunoSEQ multiplex PCR; TCRdb stores in-frame clones only, minus some. The repertoire holds tens of thousands of clones, nearly 90% seen once, with less than 8% in the top ten. With regard to this clone: The antigen is undetermined.

Sequencing used PBMCs, obtained around atezolizumab (anti-PD-L1) treatment. This chain joins TRBV6-1 and TRBJ1-2; D unresolved. The TCR originated in a man aged 55-75 years with urothelial cancer. CDR3 nucleotides: TGTGCCAGCAGTGAAGCCTACCAGACTTTATATGGCTACACCTTC. Amino acids: CASSEAYQTLYGYTF.